Here is one TCR beta chain with its context. Methods used by the authors: Estimates of nucleated cell counts were drawn from the amplification of reference gene primers. The table came from immunoSEQ multiplex PCR; TCRdb's copy has only in-frame clones and leaves some out. Clonal size and the V and J genes are those of that table, whereas D and trimming came from the DNA. The sample holds around 100,000 clones, more than 75% seen once. Per the germline V gene, CDR1 is LGHNT and CDR2 is FRNRAP. The ends were cut back, 1 base at V and 7 bases at J, with 19 bases in the middle. This CDR3 contains 16 residues. These data belong to a study of blood T cell repertoires in COVID-19. Across the study: Collection of acute and convalescent COVID-19 samples took place in the United States, Italy and Spain. Sources were T cells, B-cell-depleted T cells, or PBMCs; the material itself was cDNA or gDNA.

The rearrangement links TRBV12-5 to TRBJ1-2; D is uncertain. The sequencing sample was made of peripheral blood. The source is a human donor in a cohort sampled during active COVID-19. CDR3 DNA sequence: TGTGCTAGTGGTTTGGCCCCGACCGGAGGGCTCCGTGGCTACACCTTC. Protein product: CASGLAPTGGLRGYTF.